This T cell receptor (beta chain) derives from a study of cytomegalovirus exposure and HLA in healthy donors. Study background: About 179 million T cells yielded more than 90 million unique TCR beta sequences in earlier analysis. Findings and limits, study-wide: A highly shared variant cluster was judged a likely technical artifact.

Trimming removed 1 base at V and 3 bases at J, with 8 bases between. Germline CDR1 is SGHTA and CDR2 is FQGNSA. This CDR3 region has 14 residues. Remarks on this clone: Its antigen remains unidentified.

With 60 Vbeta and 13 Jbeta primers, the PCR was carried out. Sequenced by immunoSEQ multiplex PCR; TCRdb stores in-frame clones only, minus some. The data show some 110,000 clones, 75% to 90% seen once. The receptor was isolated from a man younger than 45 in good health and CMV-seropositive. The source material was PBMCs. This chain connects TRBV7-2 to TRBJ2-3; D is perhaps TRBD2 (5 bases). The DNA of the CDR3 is TGTGCCAGCAGCTTAGTTGGAGGAACAGATACGCAGTATTTT. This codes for CASSLVGGTDTQYF.